Listed below are T cell receptor beta chains from one sample, sequenced in a study of T cell repertoires in cytomegalovirus infection. TCRdb re-analysed the reads in MiXCR, keeping a single row per CDR3 protein. The sample yields roughly 630,000 distinct CDR3 sequences, more than 20% seen once. Sequences were obtained from CD8+ T cells from PBMCs. These receptors were obtained from a human donor in good health (CMV status not recorded). Some clones in this sample may be carry-over from other donors' samples. CDR3s include the opening cysteine and the closing phenylalanine or tryptophan. D genes are given only for firm matches. The size field is filled for only some rows; it gives once, few, many or a size class.

d_call j_call clone_size v_call cdr3_nt cdr3_aa
NA TRBJ2-1 NA TRBV10-3 TGTGCCATCAGTGAGTCGCACGGGACCGTACTTTCCAATGAGCAGTTCTTC CAISESHGTVLSNEQFF
NA TRBJ2-5 few TRBV29-1 TGCAGCGCCCCCGCTCGCGGGACCCAGTACTTC CSAPARGTQYF
TRBD1 TRBJ1-2 many TRBV7-2 TGTGCCAGCAGCTTGCGGTGGGACAGCGACGTTTATGGCTACACCTTC CASSLRWDSDVYGYTF
NA TRBJ1-4 few TRBV7-6 TGTGCCAGCAGCTCGGACTTCGCGCTGTTTTTT CASSSDFALFF
NA TRBJ2-2 NA TRBV10-3 TGTGCCATCAGTGAGGGGCGGGAGCTGTTTTTT CAISEGRELFF
NA TRBJ2-6 NA TRBV15 TGTACCACCAGCAGAGACAAGAACCCTGGGGCCAACGTCCTGACTTTC CTTSRDKNPGANVLTF
NA TRBJ2-2 many TRBV27 TGTGCCAGCAGTAGACAGAACACCGGGGAGCTGTTTTTT CASSRQNTGELFF
NA TRBJ2-5 few TRBV24-1 TGTGCCACCAGTGCCGGGGCAGGCCAAGAGACCCAGTACTTC CATSAGAGQETQYF
NA TRBJ2-1 NA TRBV5-5 TGTGCCAGCAGCCCTGACGTGGACAATGAGCAGTTCTTC CASSPDVDNEQFF
TRBD1 TRBJ1-4 few TRBV13 TGTGCCAGCAGCTGGGGACAGGGGTTTGAAAAACTGTTTTTT CASSWGQGFEKLFF
TRBD1 TRBJ2-2 NA TRBV29-1 TGCAGCGTCGAGTATGGACAGGGCGCGAACACCGGGGAGCTGTTTTTT CSVEYGQGANTGELFF
TRBD1 TRBJ2-7 NA TRBV15 TGTGCCACCAGGGGCCCTGACAGGGACTACGAGCAGTACTTC CATRGPDRDYEQYF
NA TRBJ2-3 many TRBV7-6 TGTGCCAGCAGCTCCAACAGCTTCGATACGCAGTATTTT CASSSNSFDTQYF
TRBD2 TRBJ2-2 few TRBV6-2/TRBV6-3 TGTGCCAGCAGTTACCCAAGCGGGGGAATGGTCACCGGGGAGCTGTTTTTT CASSYPSGGMVTGELFF
NA TRBJ2-2 few TRBV12-3/TRBV12-4 TGTGCCAGCAGTTTCCGTCGCGTGGCCGGGGAGCTGTTTTTT CASSFRRVAGELFF